This T cell receptor beta chain was identified in a study of cytomegalovirus exposure and HLA in healthy donors. Study outcomes and limitations: Overall, around 160 TCR beta chains were annotated as cytomegalovirus-associated. Earlier analysis looked at TCR beta V segments, and most were productive about 87% or about 30% of the time.

A word on this clone: Its antigen is unidentified.

In the PCR, 60 Vbeta and 13 Jbeta primers were used. Repertoires were generated with immunoSEQ multiplex PCR, while TCRdb's copy carries only in-frame clones and drops some. The top ten clones hold about 1.4% of a sample with 150,000 to 200,000 clones, about 85% of them seen once. CDR3 size: 16 residues. After removal of 5 bases from V and 7 bases from J, the junction contained 11 bases not matched to a gene. Germline lookup yields CDR1 MRHNA and CDR2 SNTAGT. The specimen was PBMCs. This sequence joins TRBV6-4 and TRBJ2-1, with TRBD2 matching 10 bases. The clonotype was recovered from a woman aged 50 to 60 in good health and CMV-seronegative. This CDR3 is CASSQFLAGDVNEQFF. The CDR3 coding sequence is TGTGCCAGCAGTCAGTTCCTAGCGGGGGATGTGAATGAGCAGTTCTTC.